This passage covers 25 T cell receptor beta chains from one sample sequenced in a study of cytotoxic CD8 clonotypes in ibrutinib-treated CLL. Profiled with immunoSEQ multiplex PCR; TCRdb holds only in-frame clones, not every one. The sample holds 100,000 to 150,000 clones; approximately 83% are singletons and the top ten take approximately 2%. The sample consisted of PBMCs, taken after 24 months of ibrutinib treatment. The source of these receptors is a human donor with chronic lymphocytic leukemia.

This sequence joins TRBV10-3 and TRBJ2-5; D is perhaps TRBD2 (6 bases). Germline CDR1 reads ENHRY; CDR2 reads SYGVKD. Trimming stripped 8 bases from V and 5 bases from J, with 24 bases between. The CDR3 is 16 residues long. CDR3 protein: CAIFWGGVCLWETQYF. As DNA, the CDR3 is TGTGCCATCTTTTGGGGCGGGGTCTGTCTTTGGGAGACCCAGTACTTC.

The CDR3 coding sequence is TGCGCCAGCAGCCAAGAGCTATCCTCTGGCACAGATACGCAGTATTTT. This codes for CASSQELSSGTDTQYF. V and J are TRBV4-3 and TRBJ2-3; D not resolved. Deletions cut 0 bases from V and 1 base from J, with 11 bases between. Germline assignment: CDR1 LGHNA and CDR2 YSLEER. This CDR3 spans 16 amino acids.

The V gene is TRBV18, the J gene TRBJ1-1, with D perhaps TRBD1 (5 bases). V gave up 6 bases and J gave up 4 bases, with 15 bases separating them. This CDR3 contains 14 residues. Germline V CDR1 and CDR2: KGHSH, LQKENI. DNA for the CDR3: TGTGCCAGCTCTCGGCAGGGTCTGGCCACTGAAGCTTTCTTT. It specifies CASSRQGLATEAFF.

The rearrangement joins TRBV5-6 to TRBJ2-7; 7 nucleotides line up with TRBD1. The CDR3 contains 14 residues. CDR1 and CDR2 from the germline V gene are SGHDT and YYEEEE. V lost 4 bases to trimming and J lost 2 bases; unmatched junction nucleotides: 6. The CDR3 protein is CASSPPTGTYEQYF. The CDR3 bases are TGTGCCAGCAGCCCACCGACAGGGACCTACGAGCAGTACTTC.

This clone was counted once. V gene TRBV4-1 combines with J gene TRBJ2-7; 11 nucleotides agree with TRBD1. V lost 1 base to trimming and J lost 2 bases; unmatched junction nucleotides: 13. Germline V gene sequence: CDR1 MGHRA, CDR2 YSYEKL. The CDR3 consists of 19 residues. The CDR3 DNA follows: TGCGCCAGCAGCCAAGGGGTTCTCCCCCCGGGACAGGGGGCCTACGAGCAGTACTTC. Translated: CASSQGVLPPGQGAYEQYF.

The chain carries TRBV28 and TRBJ1-2; no reliable D call. Germline CDR1 reads MDHEN; CDR2 reads SYDVKM. The CDR3 runs to 15 residues. Deletions cut 4 bases from V and 8 bases from J, with 20 bases between. CDR3 protein: CASSSIVMGLWGYTF. For the CDR3, the DNA is TGTGCCAGCAGTTCTATAGTCATGGGTCTGTGGGGCTACACCTTC.

The chain links TRBV4-1 to TRBJ1-2; 11 nucleotides match TRBD1. With V trimmed by 1 base and J by 4 bases, 14 bases remained unmatched. Looked up from germline, CDR1 is MGHRA and CDR2 is YSYEKL. The CDR3 is 19 amino acids. The chain's CDR3 is CASSQGLGARDRGTYGYTF. The DNA for the CDR3 is TGCGCCAGCAGCCAAGGACTCGGAGCCCGGGACAGGGGGACCTATGGCTACACCTTC.

The V call is TRBV4-2, the J call TRBJ2-5, with TRBD2 matching over 15 bases. J gave up 5 bases and V 4 bases, and 8 bases lay outside the gene matches. Germline V gene sequence: CDR1 LGHNA, CDR2 YNFKEQ. This CDR3 has 17 residues. Here the CDR3 reads CASSPGLAGGPEETQYF. The CDR3 bases are TGTGCCAGCAGCCCCGGACTAGCGGGGGGGCCGGAGGAGACCCAGTACTTC.

The chain employs TRBV5-1 and TRBJ2-3, with D hard to call. The CDR3 totals 15 residues. Germline assignment: CDR1 SGHRS and CDR2 YFSETQ. The V gene lost 4 bases and the J gene lost 3 bases, with 15 bases spanning the gap. In DNA form, the CDR3 reads TGCGCCAGCAGCATACGATCAGGTGGGACAGATACGCAGTATTTT. Translating it yields CASSIRSGGTDTQYF.

This sequence joins TRBV18 and TRBJ2-2; TRBD1 agrees at 9 bases. V lost 6 bases and J lost 5; bases outside the gene matches: 4. The CDR3 spans 14 residues. Germline lookup yields CDR1 KGHSH and CDR2 LQKENI. The CDR3 is CASSGTGNTGELFF. The CDR3 DNA reads TGTGCCAGCTCCGGGACAGGGAATACCGGGGAGCTGTTTTTT.

J is TRBJ2-7 and V is TRBV4-1; 8 nucleotides line up with TRBD2. The CDR3 is made up of 15 amino acids. Trimming took 1 base from V and 4 from J; bases not matched to a gene: 6. Looked up from germline, CDR1 is MGHRA and CDR2 is YSYEKL. The CDR3 here is CASSQVGRGGYEQYF. For the CDR3, the DNA is TGCGCCAGCAGCCAAGTCGGGAGGGGTGGGTACGAGCAGTACTTC.

The chain has TRBV7-2 and TRBJ2-7; D is unresolved. V lost 5 bases and J lost 7, with 24 bases in between. CDR3 size: 16 residues. Germline V gives CDR1 SGHTA, CDR2 FQGNSA. The CDR3 loop is CASSRFRGGSPGEQYF. In DNA form, the CDR3 reads TGTGCCAGCAGCCGCTTCCGCGGCGGATCCCCCGGGGAGCAGTACTTC.

The rearrangement joins TRBV28 to TRBJ2-5; 9 bases are a match to TRBD1. Looked up from germline, CDR1 is MDHEN and CDR2 is SYDVKM. V was clipped by 6 bases and J by 4 bases; unmatched bases: 6. CDR3 length equals 14 residues. The CDR3 nucleotides read TGTGCCAGCAGGCAACAGGGGGCAGGAGAGACCCAGTACTTC. It codes for CASRQQGAGETQYF.

The rearrangement joins TRBV5-6 to TRBJ2-1; 8 bases fit TRBD2. The CDR3 is 19 residues long. Germline loops: CDR1 SGHDT, CDR2 YYEEEE. The ends lost 2 bases at V and 8 bases at J; junction bases unmatched: 21. CDR3 loop: CASSFRQAWAGSGSYEQFF. Here the CDR3 DNA reads TGTGCCAGCAGCTTCCGCCAGGCCTGGGCGGGAAGCGGGAGCTATGAGCAGTTCTTC.

The chain recombines TRBV9 with TRBJ1-5, with D maybe TRBD1 (6 bases). The CDR3 is made up of 15 amino acids. V lost 0 bases and J 3 bases, leaving 10 bases between the germline ends. Germline V gene lookup returns CDR1 SGDLS and CDR2 YYNGEE. CDR3 protein: CASSVAGANNQPQHF. For the CDR3, the DNA is TGTGCCAGCAGCGTAGCAGGGGCCAACAATCAGCCCCAGCATTTT.

There are a few counts of this clone. CDR3 DNA sequence: TGTGCCAGCAGCTTGGCCCAGGTGGCTTTCTTT. This encodes CASSLAQVAFF. This sequence joins TRBV5-6 and TRBJ1-1; D not resolved. This CDR3 region has 11 residues. Between the trimmed V and J ends, which lost 0 bases and 11 bases, there was a span of 8 bases. CDR1 and CDR2 (germline): SGHDT, YYEEEE.

Only one count was recorded for this clone. The chain has TRBV7-3 and TRBJ1-2; D remains unclear. This CDR3 spans 13 amino acids. Germline V gives CDR1 SGHTA, CDR2 FQGTGA. V lost 0 bases and J lost 8, with 10 bases in between. DNA for the CDR3: TGTGCCAGCAGCTTAACGTCCGGTAGGGGCTACACCTTC. As protein: CASSLTSGRGYTF.

The chain has TRBV11-2 and TRBJ2-5; no firm D call. Germline-derived CDR1 and CDR2 are SGHAT and FQNNGV. The V end lost 0 bases, the J end lost 4 bases, and 6 bases lay between the germline ends. The CDR3 spans 13 residues. This CDR3 is CASSLDRGETQYF. Written as DNA, the CDR3 is TGTGCCAGCAGCTTAGATCGTGGAGAGACCCAGTACTTC.

The genes are TRBV28 and TRBJ1-2, with 8 bases aligning to TRBD1. The CDR3 runs 16 residues. After removal of 3 bases from V and 4 bases from J, the junction contained 10 bases not matched to a gene. Germline V gene lookup returns CDR1 MDHEN and CDR2 SYDVKM. The CDR3 spells CASSFSVRTGSYGYTF. Written as DNA, the CDR3 is TGTGCCAGCAGTTTTTCCGTACGGACAGGGTCCTATGGCTACACCTTC.

This clone turned up a few times. The CDR3 sequence is CAIRQGVYTGELFF. DNA of the CDR3: TGTGCCATCAGACAGGGTGTGTACACCGGGGAGCTGTTTTTT. The chain has TRBV10-3 and TRBJ2-2; tentatively, D is TRBD1 (6 bases). CDR1 is ENHRY, CDR2 SYGVKD, per germline. The CDR3 spans 14 residues. V was clipped by 6 bases and J by 3 bases, with 11 bases between them.

This chain links TRBV7-9 with TRBJ2-5, with 7 bases matching TRBD2. V was clipped by 3 bases and J by 1 base; unmatched bases: 2. There are 14 residues in the CDR3. CDR1 and CDR2 from the germline V gene are SEHNR and FQNEAQ (reference sequence). The CDR3 DNA follows: TGTGCCAGCAGCTTGTGGGAGGGCCAAGAGACCCAGTACTTC. It encodes CASSLWEGQETQYF.

The J gene is TRBJ1-2, the V gene TRBV6-5, with 7 nucleotides matching TRBD1. The germline V gene encodes CDR1 MNHEY and CDR2 SVGAGI. With V trimmed by 6 bases and J by 7 bases, 11 bases remained unmatched. The CDR3 has 14 amino acids. DNA for the CDR3: TGTGCCAGCAGACAACAGGGGACTTATCCTGGCTACACCTTC. Protein: CASRQQGTYPGYTF.

The genes are TRBV7-8 and TRBJ1-1; 7 bases agree with TRBD1. This CDR3 spans 16 amino acids. Germline assignment: CDR1 SGHVS and CDR2 FQNEAQ. J lost 2 bases, V lost 1 base, and 7 bases had no gene match. The DNA for the CDR3 is TGTGCCAGCAGCTTAGTAGGGGGCGCGTCTAACACTGAAGCTTTCTTT. Translation gives CASSLVGGASNTEAFF.

This rearrangement joins TRBV7-8 to TRBJ2-3; 9 bases agree with TRBD1. Trimming removed 3 bases from V and 1 base from J; junction bases left unmatched: 8. CDR3 size: 17 residues. Germline CDR1 reads SGHVS; CDR2 reads FQNEAQ. CDR3 sequence (DNA): TGTGCCAGCAGCTTTTCACAGGGGGCAAGTGGCACAGATACGCAGTATTTT. Amino acids: CASSFSQGASGTDTQYF.

This sequence joins TRBV6-1 and TRBJ1-4, with 7 bases fitting TRBD1. The germline V gene encodes CDR1 MNHNS and CDR2 SASEGT. The ends lost 8 bases at V and 7 bases at J; junction bases unmatched: 7. CDR3 size: 13 residues. CDR3 amino acids: CASEGGWGEKLFF. The CDR3, as DNA: TGTGCCAGCGAAGGGGGCTGGGGTGAAAAACTGTTTTTT.